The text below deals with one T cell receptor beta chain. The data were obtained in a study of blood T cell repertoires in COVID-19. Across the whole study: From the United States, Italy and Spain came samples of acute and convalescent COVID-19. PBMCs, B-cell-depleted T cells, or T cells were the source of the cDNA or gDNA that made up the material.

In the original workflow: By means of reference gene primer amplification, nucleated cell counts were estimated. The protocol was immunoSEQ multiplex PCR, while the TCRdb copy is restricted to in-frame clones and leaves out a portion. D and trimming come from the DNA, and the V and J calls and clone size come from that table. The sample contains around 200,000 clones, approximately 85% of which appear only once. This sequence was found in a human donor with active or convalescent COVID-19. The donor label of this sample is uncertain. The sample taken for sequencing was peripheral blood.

Here the CDR3 DNA reads TGTGCCAGCAGCGTAGAGGAGGGTGTTAACTATGGCTACACCTTC. Its protein is CASSVEEGVNYGYTF. The chain is built from TRBV9 and TRBJ1-2; D uncertain. Germline CDR1 reads SGDLS; CDR2 reads YYNGEE. The CDR3 is 15 amino acids. Between the trimmed V and J ends, which lost 0 bases and 1 base, there was a span of 10 bases.